The 32 T cell receptor beta chains below were found in one sample sequenced in a study of cytomegalovirus exposure and HLA in healthy donors. 13 Jbeta primers and 60 Vbeta primers were used for the PCR. The protocol was immunoSEQ multiplex PCR, while the TCRdb copy is restricted to in-frame clones and leaves out a portion. The table records fewer than 150,000 clones, around 80% of them present only once. Sequenced: PBMCs. The receptors shown here come from a male donor in good health and CMV-seronegative.

CDR3 loop: CASSLVKVRGTGELFF. CDR3 sequence (DNA): TGTGCCAGCAGCTTAGTTAAGGTCCGCGGGACCGGGGAGCTGTTTTTT. The chain employs TRBV7-8 and TRBJ2-2; possibly TRBD2 for D (5 bases). This CDR3 has 16 residues. CDR1 SGHVS and CDR2 FQNEAQ come from the germline V gene. V was shortened by 1 base and J by 5 bases, with 14 bases between the two germline ends. Looking up the rest from reference TRBV7-8 and TRBJ2-2 gives the full variable domain: GAGVSQSPRYKVAKRGQDVALRCDPISGHVSLFWYQQALGQGPEFLTYFQNEAQLDKSGLPSDRFFAERPEGSVSTLKIQRTQQEDSAVYLCASSLVKVRGTGELFFGEGSRLTVL.

The rearrangement joins TRBV28 to TRBJ1-6; D possibly corresponds to TRBD1 (5 bases). Between the trimmed V and J ends, which lost 6 bases and 10 bases, there was a span of 16 bases. Germline V gene data show CDR1 as MDHEN and CDR2 as SYDVKM. This CDR3 comprises 14 residues. The CDR3 region is CASSPWGAGSPLHF. DNA for the CDR3: TGTGCCAGCAGCCCATGGGGCGCCGGGTCACCCCTCCACTTT. Together with reference TRBV28 and TRBJ1-6, the CDR3 gives the full variable domain: DVKVTQSSRYLVKRTGEKVFLECVQDMDHENMFWYRQDPGLGLRLIYFSYDVKMKEKGDIPEGYSVSREKKERFSLILESASTNQTSMYLCASSPWGAGSPLHFGNGTRLTVT.

The chain combines TRBV28 with TRBJ1-2; possibly TRBD1 for D (5 bases). V lost 4 bases, J lost 4 bases, and 16 bases lay in between. The CDR3 is 15 residues long. CDR1 MDHEN and CDR2 SYDVKM come from the germline V gene. The chain's CDR3 is CASSSFRQLIYGYTF. DNA for the CDR3: TGTGCCAGCAGTTCCTTTAGACAGCTTATCTATGGCTACACCTTC.

The gene calls are TRBV29-1 and TRBJ1-1, with D tentatively TRBD1 (5 bases). Trimming left V 5 bases short and J 7 bases short, with 14 bases between. The CDR3 has 12 amino acids. Germline lookup yields CDR1 SQVTM and CDR2 ANQGSEA. The CDR3 nucleotides are TGCAGCGTTCGCAGGGCAGCCGGTGAAGCTTTCTTT. Its translation: CSVRRAAGEAFF.

This clone was counted only a few times. The rearrangement links TRBV27 to TRBJ1-6, with TRBD1 identical over 7 bases. Germline CDR1 and CDR2: MNHEY and SMNVEV (reference sequence). The V segment lost 8 bases and the J segment 2 bases; nucleotides outside the gene matches: 9. The CDR3 extends over 16 amino acids. The CDR3 DNA follows: TGTGCCAGCGGAGTAACCAGGGGGACCTATAATTCACCCCTCCACTTT. Translation gives CASGVTRGTYNSPLHF.

This chain uses TRBV2 with TRBJ2-3; possible D gene TRBD1, 5 bases. The CDR3 has 15 residues. The germline CDR1 and CDR2 sequences are SNHLY and FYNNEI. With 5 bases removed from V and 1 base from J, the gap between germline ends came to 13 bases. The CDR3 nucleotides read TGTGCCAGCAGTTTTTGGCAGGGTCGCACAGATACGCAGTATTTT. Translated: CASSFWQGRTDTQYF.

V usage is TRBV2 and J usage is TRBJ2-1, with TRBD2 matching 9 bases. Germline values: CDR1 SNHLY, CDR2 FYNNEI. The length of the CDR3 is 16 residues. Losses at the gene ends were 2 bases for V and 1 base for J; bases not matched to a gene: 3. CDR3 in DNA: TGTGCCAGCAGTGAATTAGCGGGGGTATCCTACAATGAGCAGTTCTTC. This translates into CASSELAGVSYNEQFF.

The J gene is TRBJ1-5, the V gene TRBV7-2, with D unresolved. Germline V gives CDR1 SGHTA, CDR2 FQGNSA. Trimming left V 1 base short and J 4 bases short, with 11 bases between. The CDR3 consists of 15 residues. CDR3 sequence (DNA): TGTGCCAGCAGCTTAGGAGGCCAGTTTAATCAGCCCCAGCATTTT. Protein product: CASSLGGQFNQPQHF.

The V call is TRBV13, the J call TRBJ1-1; 12 positions agree with TRBD1. The V segment lost 4 bases and the J segment 8 bases; nucleotides outside the gene matches: 8. The CDR3 runs to 15 residues. The germline V gene has CDR1 PRHDT and CDR2 FYEKMQ (reference sequence). DNA of the CDR3: TGTGCCAGCAGCTCCCGGCCGGGACAGGGGGCCGAAGCTTTCTTT. Protein sequence: CASSSRPGQGAEAFF.

The V and J genes are TRBV4-1 and TRBJ1-3; TRBD1 might be the D (6 bases). CDR3 length equals 17 residues. V shed 0 bases and J shed 3 bases, with 15 bases lying between them. Germline values: CDR1 MGHRA, CDR2 YSYEKL. This CDR3 reads CASSQDNAGASGNTIYF. CDR3 nucleotides: TGCGCCAGCAGCCAAGATAATGCAGGGGCAAGTGGAAACACCATATATTTT.

The J gene is TRBJ2-7, the V gene TRBV4-1; 7 bases agree with TRBD1. The CDR3 has 14 residues. V lost 1 base and J lost 0; bases outside the gene matches: 0. The germline V gene has CDR1 MGHRA and CDR2 YSYEKL. CDR3 protein: CASSQGDSSYEQYF. CDR3 DNA: TGCGCCAGCAGCCAAGGGGACAGCTCCTACGAGCAGTACTTC.

This sequence joins TRBV6-5 and TRBJ1-1, with a possible D match to TRBD1 (5 bases). The CDR3 is made up of 15 amino acids. CDR1 is MNHEY and CDR2 is SVGAGI in the germline V gene. V was trimmed by 0 bases and J by 5 bases, leaving 13 bases between them. The CDR3, as DNA: TGTGCCAGCAGTTACTCGGGGATGGGGGGAACTGAAGCTTTCTTT. Translated, it gives CASSYSGMGGTEAFF.

CDR3 loop: CASIQGTLNTEAFF. The CDR3 DNA reads TGTGCCAGTATCCAGGGGACATTGAACACTGAAGCTTTCTTT. The chain combines TRBV6-1 with TRBJ1-1, with D possibly TRBD1 on 6 matching bases. This CDR3 contains 14 residues. V lost 9 bases to trimming and J lost 0 bases, with 14 bases between them. Germline V gene sequence: CDR1 MNHNS, CDR2 SASEGT.

J is TRBJ2-7 and V is TRBV6-1; TRBD2 is a possible D gene (6 bases). From germline, CDR1 is MNHNS and CDR2 SASEGT. This CDR3 comprises 13 residues. Trimming pared 7 bases from V and 5 bases from J, leaving 15 bases between. The CDR3 DNA is TGTGCCAGCACCCCGGGGGTGTCCAACGAGCAGTACTTC. It specifies CASTPGVSNEQYF.

The chain has TRBV2 and TRBJ1-2; 7 bases match TRBD1. Per the germline V gene, CDR1 is SNHLY and CDR2 is FYNNEI. The junction had 12 bases not matched to a gene; V was cut back by 8 bases and J by 3 bases. The CDR3 is made up of 15 amino acids. The CDR3 DNA follows: TGTGCCAGCGGAAATGGACAGGAAATATACTATGGCTACACCTTC. Protein sequence: CASGNGQEIYYGYTF.

This chain links TRBV6-1 with TRBJ2-7, with 12 nucleotides matching TRBD1. The CDR3 consists of 17 residues. Unmatched junction bases numbered 6, after V lost 3 bases and J lost 0 bases. Looked up from germline, CDR1 is MNHNS and CDR2 is SASEGT. The chain's CDR3 is CASSDMGQGASSYEQYF. In DNA form, the CDR3 reads TGTGCCAGCAGTGATATGGGACAGGGGGCGAGCTCCTACGAGCAGTACTTC.

The V gene is TRBV9, the J gene TRBJ2-2; tentative D call: TRBD1 (6 bases). This CDR3 spans 13 amino acids. The V end lost 5 bases, the J end lost 7 bases, and 12 bases lay between the germline ends. The germline V gene encodes CDR1 SGDLS and CDR2 YYNGEE. CDR3 amino acids: CASRAGVHGELFF. DNA of the CDR3: TGTGCCAGCAGGGCAGGGGTCCACGGGGAGCTGTTTTTT.

The V and J genes are TRBV20-1 and TRBJ2-7, with D possibly TRBD2 on 5 matching bases. Germline CDR1 is DFQATT and CDR2 is SNEGSKA (reference sequence). V was cut by 3 bases and J by 6 bases, with 9 bases left in between. CDR3 length: 11 amino acids. CDR3 nucleotides: TGCAGTGCTAGCCTCGCGGGCGAGCAGTACTTC. Translating it yields CSASLAGEQYF.

This clone was detected only a few times. The chain carries TRBV29-1 and TRBJ1-2; maybe TRBD1 (6 bases). The CDR3 runs to 13 residues. Looked up from germline, CDR1 is SQVTM and CDR2 is ANQGSEA. Deletions cut 5 bases from V and 1 base from J, with 11 bases between. CDR3 in amino acids: CSVRDTDNYGYTF. CDR3 DNA sequence: TGCAGCGTTCGGGACACGGATAACTATGGCTACACCTTC.

The chain carries TRBV28 and TRBJ2-7, with D hard to call. The CDR3 has 11 amino acids. The V and J ends lost 8 bases and 4 bases respectively, with 9 bases between them. Germline V CDR1 and CDR2: MDHEN, SYDVKM. DNA for the CDR3: TGTGCCAGCCGGAGTGGGTACGAGCAGTACTTC. Translation: CASRSGYEQYF.

The chain uses TRBV7-2 and TRBJ1-1, with D possibly being TRBD1 (6 bases). Between the trimmed V and J ends, which lost 1 base and 1 base, there was a span of 13 bases. Germline values: CDR1 SGHTA, CDR2 FQGNSA. CDR3 length: 16 residues. The CDR3 nucleotides read TGTGCCAGCAGCTTAGAGGTGGGGGCTCGGAACACTGAAGCTTTCTTT. Amino acids: CASSLEVGARNTEAFF. The full variable domain, completed using reference TRBV7-2 and TRBJ1-1, is GAGVSQSPSNKVTEKGKDVELRCDPISGHTALYWYRQSLGQGLEFLIYFQGNSAPDKSGLPSDRFSAERTGGSVSTLTIQRTQQEDSAVYLCASSLEVGARNTEAFFGQGTRLTVV.

The chain uses TRBV6-5 and TRBJ1-1; no clear D gene. From germline, CDR1 is MNHEY and CDR2 SVGAGI. V lost 6 bases to trimming and J lost 1 base, with 12 bases between them. This CDR3 is 14 amino acids long. The CDR3 bases are TGTGCCAGCAGCCTTACCCAGGCGAACACTGAAGCTTTCTTT. This gives the protein CASSLTQANTEAFF.

This chain connects TRBV7-9 to TRBJ2-1; maybe TRBD2 (7 bases). The V gene lost 2 bases and the J gene lost 7 bases, with 18 bases spanning the gap. Germline values: CDR1 SEHNR, CDR2 FQNEAQ (reference sequence). The CDR3 loop spans 16 amino acids. This chain's CDR3 is CASSLRPGGQDNEQFF. CDR3 coding DNA: TGTGCCAGCAGCTTACGGCCCGGGGGGCAAGATAATGAGCAGTTCTTC.

The rearrangement uses TRBV7-3 and TRBJ2-1; 10 positions match TRBD2. V was pared by 1 base and J by 5 bases, with 2 bases of the junction left unmatched. The CDR3 consists of 15 residues. Looked up from germline, CDR1 is SGHTA and CDR2 is FQGTGA. The DNA for the CDR3 is TGTGCCAGCAGCTTAATACTAGCGGGGAACAATGAGCAGTTCTTC. Protein product: CASSLILAGNNEQFF.

There are a few counts of this clone. This chain uses TRBV4-3 with TRBJ2-3; TRBD2 might be the D (5 bases). V was shortened by 1 base and J by 2 bases, with 13 bases between the two germline ends. Germline V gene data show CDR1 as LGHNA and CDR2 as YSLEER. CDR3 length: 16 amino acids. The CDR3: CASSQGRGSHTDTQYF. CDR3 nucleotides: TGCGCCAGCAGCCAAGGTCGGGGTTCCCACACAGATACGCAGTATTTT.

The genes are TRBV7-9 and TRBJ1-1; D unresolved. In germline, CDR1 is SEHNR, CDR2 FQNEAQ (reference sequence). The V end lost 5 bases, the J end lost 5 bases, and 18 bases lay between the germline ends. The CDR3 loop spans 15 amino acids. CDR3 amino acids: CASSQKEGPWTEAFF. The CDR3 region has the DNA TGTGCCAGCAGCCAAAAAGAGGGCCCGTGGACTGAAGCTTTCTTT.

V usage is TRBV30 and J usage is TRBJ1-1; TRBD1 is a possible D gene (5 bases). The V gene lost 4 bases and the J gene lost 5 bases, with 14 bases spanning the gap. The CDR3 is 13 amino acids. Per germline, CDR1 GTSNPN and CDR2 SVGIG (reference sequence). The DNA for the CDR3 is TGTGCCTGGACACCTCTAGGGGTGACTGAAGCTTTCTTT. Translating it yields CAWTPLGVTEAFF.

This chain joins TRBV5-4 and TRBJ1-2; tentatively, D is TRBD1 (6 bases). The germline CDR1 and CDR2 sequences are SGHNT and YYREEE (reference sequence). The length of the CDR3 is 13 residues. V was clipped by 4 bases and J by 4 bases, with 11 bases between them. DNA for the CDR3: TGTGCCAGCAGCACCACAGGGCTCTATGGCTACACCTTC. Its translation: CASSTTGLYGYTF.

V is TRBV4-1 and J is TRBJ1-6; a possible D gene is TRBD1 (5 bases). Germline V gene data show CDR1 as MGHRA and CDR2 as YSYEKL. The CDR3 spans 18 residues. Trimming left V 3 bases short and J 6 bases short, with 21 bases between. CDR3 sequence (DNA): TGCGCCAGCAGCCACGGTTCGGGACCCCCGGGGGGTAATTCACCCCTCCACTTT. This encodes CASSHGSGPPGGNSPLHF.

The V call is TRBV20-1, the J call TRBJ1-1; D unresolved. The V gene's germline CDR1 is DFQATT and CDR2 SNEGSKA (reference sequence). The CDR3 has 10 amino acids. The V end lost 6 bases, the J end lost 5 bases, and 7 bases lay between the germline ends. In DNA form, the CDR3 reads TGCAGTGCAACCGGGACTGAAGCTTTCTTT. Translated: CSATGTEAFF.

This clone was recorded a few times. The gene calls are TRBV6-1 and TRBJ1-1, with 7 positions matching TRBD1. V lost 10 bases and J lost 0; bases outside the gene matches: 11. CDR1 is MNHNS and CDR2 is SASEGT in the germline V gene. CDR3 length: 15 amino acids. In nucleotides, the CDR3 is TGTGCCACCGTCGACAGGGTCTACATGAACACTGAAGCTTTCTTT. As protein: CATVDRVYMNTEAFF.

The chain has TRBV5-1 and TRBJ2-2; D remains ambiguous. This CDR3 comprises 14 residues. Per germline, CDR1 SGHRS and CDR2 YFSETQ. Trimming removed 1 base at V and 1 base at J, with 5 bases between. CDR3 sequence (DNA): TGCGCCAGCAGCTTGACGGGGAACACCGGGGAGCTGTTTTTT. Amino acids: CASSLTGNTGELFF.